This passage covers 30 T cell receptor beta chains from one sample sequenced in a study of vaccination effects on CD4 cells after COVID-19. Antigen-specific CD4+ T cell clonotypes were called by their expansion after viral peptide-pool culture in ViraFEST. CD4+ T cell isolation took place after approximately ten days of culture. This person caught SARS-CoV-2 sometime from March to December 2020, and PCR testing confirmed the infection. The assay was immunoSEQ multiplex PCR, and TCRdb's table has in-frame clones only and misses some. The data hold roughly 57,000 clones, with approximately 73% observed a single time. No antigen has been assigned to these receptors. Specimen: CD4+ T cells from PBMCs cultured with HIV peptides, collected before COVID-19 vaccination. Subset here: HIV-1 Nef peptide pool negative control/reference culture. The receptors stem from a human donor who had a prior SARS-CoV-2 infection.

The CDR3 coding sequence is TGCAGTGCTAGTTATCAGGGACAGTTCTTC. Residues: CSASYQGQFF. The chain couples TRBV20-1 to TRBJ2-1; tentatively, D is TRBD1 (5 bases). The CDR3 extends over 10 amino acids. Germline CDR1 reads DFQATT; CDR2 reads SNEGSKA (reference sequence). Trimming removed 3 bases from V and 13 bases from J, with 10 bases in between.

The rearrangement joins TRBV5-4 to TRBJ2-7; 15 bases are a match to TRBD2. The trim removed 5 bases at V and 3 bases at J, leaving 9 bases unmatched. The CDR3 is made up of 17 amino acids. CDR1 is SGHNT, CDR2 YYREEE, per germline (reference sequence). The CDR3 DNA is TGTGCCAGCAGTCGTGGACTAGCGGGAGGGCTAGGCTACGAGCAGTACTTC. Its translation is CASSRGLAGGLGYEQYF. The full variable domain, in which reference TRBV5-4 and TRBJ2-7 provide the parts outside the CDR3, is ETGVTQSPTHLIKTRGQQVTLRCSSQSGHNTVSWYQQALGQGPQFIFQYYREEENGRGNFPPRFSGLQFPNYSSELNVNALELDDSALYLCASSRGLAGGLGYEQYFGPGTRLTVT.

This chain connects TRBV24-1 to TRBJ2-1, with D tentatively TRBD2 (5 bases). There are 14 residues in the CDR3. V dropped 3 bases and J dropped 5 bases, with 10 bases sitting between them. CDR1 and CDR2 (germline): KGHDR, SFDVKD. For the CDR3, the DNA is TGTGCCACCAGTGATCCGAGGACTGACAATGAGCAGTTCTTC. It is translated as CATSDPRTDNEQFF.

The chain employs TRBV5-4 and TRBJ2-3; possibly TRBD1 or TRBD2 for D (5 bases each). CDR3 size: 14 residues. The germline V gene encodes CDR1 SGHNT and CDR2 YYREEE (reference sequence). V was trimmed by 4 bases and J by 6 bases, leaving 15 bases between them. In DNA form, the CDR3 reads TGTGCCAGCAGCCCCGGGACGGGTGCGGATACGCAGTATTTT. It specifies CASSPGTGADTQYF. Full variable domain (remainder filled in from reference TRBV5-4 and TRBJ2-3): ETGVTQSPTHLIKTRGQQVTLRCSSQSGHNTVSWYQQALGQGPQFIFQYYREEENGRGNFPPRFSGLQFPNYSSELNVNALELDDSALYLCASSPGTGADTQYFGPGTRLTVL.

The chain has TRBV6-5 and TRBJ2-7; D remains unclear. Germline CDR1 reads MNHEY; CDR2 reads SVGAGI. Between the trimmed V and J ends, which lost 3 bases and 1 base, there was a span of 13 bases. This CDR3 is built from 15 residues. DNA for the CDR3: TGTGCCAGCAGTTATGGGTTCAATCCTTCCTACGAGCAGTACTTC. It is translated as CASSYGFNPSYEQYF.

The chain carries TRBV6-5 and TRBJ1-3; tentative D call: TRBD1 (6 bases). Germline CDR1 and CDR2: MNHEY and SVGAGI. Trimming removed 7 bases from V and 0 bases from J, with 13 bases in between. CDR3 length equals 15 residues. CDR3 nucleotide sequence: TGTGCCAGCAAGCCGAGGACAGCCTCTGGAAACACCATATATTTT. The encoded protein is CASKPRTASGNTIYF.

The DNA for the CDR3 is TGTGCCAGCAGCTTAACGAGGGGATCACCCCTCCACTTT. It codes for CASSLTRGSPLHF. The J gene is TRBJ1-6, the V gene TRBV11-3, with D possibly being TRBD1 (5 bases). The CDR3 has 13 residues. V shed 2 bases and J shed 10 bases, with 9 bases lying between them. Germline V gives CDR1 SGHNT, CDR2 YENEEA.

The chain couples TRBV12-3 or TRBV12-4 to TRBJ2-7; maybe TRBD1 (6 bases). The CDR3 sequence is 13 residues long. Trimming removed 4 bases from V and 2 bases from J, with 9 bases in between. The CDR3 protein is CASSYGQTYEQYF. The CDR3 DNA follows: TGTGCCAGCAGTTATGGACAGACCTACGAGCAGTACTTC.

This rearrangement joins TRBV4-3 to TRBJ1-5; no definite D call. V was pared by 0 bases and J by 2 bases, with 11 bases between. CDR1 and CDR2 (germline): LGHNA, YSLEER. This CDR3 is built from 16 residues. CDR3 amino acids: CASSQDVSGGNQPQHF. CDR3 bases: TGCGCCAGCAGCCAAGATGTCAGCGGTGGCAATCAGCCCCAGCATTTT.

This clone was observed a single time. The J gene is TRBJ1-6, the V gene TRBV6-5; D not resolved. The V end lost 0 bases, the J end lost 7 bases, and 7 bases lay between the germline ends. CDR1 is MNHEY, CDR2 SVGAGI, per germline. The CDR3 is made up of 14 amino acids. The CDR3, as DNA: TGTGCCAGCAGTTACTCTTGGCCCAATTCACCCCTCCACTTT. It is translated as CASSYSWPNSPLHF.

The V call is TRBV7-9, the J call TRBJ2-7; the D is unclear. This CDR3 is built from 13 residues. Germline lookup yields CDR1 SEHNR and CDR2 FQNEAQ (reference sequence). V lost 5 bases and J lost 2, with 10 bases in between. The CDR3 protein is CASSLFGTYEQYF. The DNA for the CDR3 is TGTGCCAGCAGCCTATTTGGCACCTACGAGCAGTACTTC.

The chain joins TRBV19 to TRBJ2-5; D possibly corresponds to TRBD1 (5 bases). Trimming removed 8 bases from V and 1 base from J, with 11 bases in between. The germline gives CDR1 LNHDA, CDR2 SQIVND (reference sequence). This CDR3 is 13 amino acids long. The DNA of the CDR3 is TGTGCCAGTTCCAGACAGCGCCAAGAGACCCAGTACTTC. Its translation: CASSRQRQETQYF.

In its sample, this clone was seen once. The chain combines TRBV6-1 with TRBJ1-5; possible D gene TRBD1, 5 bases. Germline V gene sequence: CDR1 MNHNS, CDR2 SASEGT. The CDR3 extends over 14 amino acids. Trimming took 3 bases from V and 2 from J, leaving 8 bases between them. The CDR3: CASSDRGGNQPQHF. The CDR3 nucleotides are TGTGCCAGCAGTGATAGGGGAGGCAATCAGCCCCAGCATTTT.

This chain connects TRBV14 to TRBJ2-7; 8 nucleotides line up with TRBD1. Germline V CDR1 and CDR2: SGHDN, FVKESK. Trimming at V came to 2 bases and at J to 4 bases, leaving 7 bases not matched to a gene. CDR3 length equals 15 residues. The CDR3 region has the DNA TGTGCCAGCAGCCAACCCGGGACAGGTTGGTACGAGCAGTACTTC. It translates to CASSQPGTGWYEQYF.

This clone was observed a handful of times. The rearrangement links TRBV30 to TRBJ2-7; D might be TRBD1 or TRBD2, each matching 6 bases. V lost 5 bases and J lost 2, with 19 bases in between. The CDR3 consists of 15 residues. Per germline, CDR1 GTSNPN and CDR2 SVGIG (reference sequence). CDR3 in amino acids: CAWLFFTGATYEQYF. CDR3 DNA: TGTGCCTGGCTATTTTTCACGGGGGCGACCTACGAGCAGTACTTC. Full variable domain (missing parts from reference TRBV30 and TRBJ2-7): SQTIHQWPATLVQPVGSPLSLECTVEGTSNPNLYWYRQAAGRGLQLLFYSVGIGQISSEVPQNLSASRPQDRQFILSSKKLLLSDSGFYLCAWLFFTGATYEQYFGPGTRLTVT.

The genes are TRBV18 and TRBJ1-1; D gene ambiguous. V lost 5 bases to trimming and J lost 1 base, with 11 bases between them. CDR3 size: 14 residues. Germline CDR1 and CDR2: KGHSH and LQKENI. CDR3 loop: CASSSSGENTEAFF. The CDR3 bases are TGTGCCAGCTCATCATCCGGGGAGAACACTGAAGCTTTCTTT.

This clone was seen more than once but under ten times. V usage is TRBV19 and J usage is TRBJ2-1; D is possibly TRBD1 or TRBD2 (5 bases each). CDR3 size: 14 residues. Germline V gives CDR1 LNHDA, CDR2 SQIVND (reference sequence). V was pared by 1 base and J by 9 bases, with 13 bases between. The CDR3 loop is CASSIAGTHGEQFF. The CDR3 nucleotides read TGTGCCAGTAGTATAGCGGGGACGCACGGTGAGCAGTTCTTC.

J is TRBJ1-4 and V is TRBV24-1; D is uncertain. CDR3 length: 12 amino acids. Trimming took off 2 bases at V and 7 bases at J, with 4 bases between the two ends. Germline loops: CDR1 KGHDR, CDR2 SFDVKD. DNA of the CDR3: TGTGCCACCAGTGATTCTGGTGAAAAACTGTTTTTT. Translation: CATSDSGEKLFF.

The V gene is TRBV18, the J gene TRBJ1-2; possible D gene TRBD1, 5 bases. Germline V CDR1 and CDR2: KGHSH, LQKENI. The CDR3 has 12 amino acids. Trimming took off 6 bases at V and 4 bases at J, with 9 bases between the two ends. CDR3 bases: TGTGCCAGCTCCTCGGACACCTATGGCTACACCTTC. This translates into CASSSDTYGYTF.

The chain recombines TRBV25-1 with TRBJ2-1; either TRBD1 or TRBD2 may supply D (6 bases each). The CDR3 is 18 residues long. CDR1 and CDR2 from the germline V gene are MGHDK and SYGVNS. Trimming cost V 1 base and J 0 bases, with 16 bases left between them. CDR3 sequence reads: CASSEWGAGYSSYNEQFF. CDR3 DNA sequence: TGTGCCAGCAGTGAATGGGGGGCAGGGTACAGCTCCTACAATGAGCAGTTCTTC.

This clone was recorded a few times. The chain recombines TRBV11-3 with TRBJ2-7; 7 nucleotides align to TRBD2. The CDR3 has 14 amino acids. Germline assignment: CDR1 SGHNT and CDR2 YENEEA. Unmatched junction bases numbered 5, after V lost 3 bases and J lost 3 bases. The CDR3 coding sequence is TGTGCCAGCAGCTTTTTGGCGGGAGACTACGAGCAGTACTTC. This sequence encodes CASSFLAGDYEQYF.

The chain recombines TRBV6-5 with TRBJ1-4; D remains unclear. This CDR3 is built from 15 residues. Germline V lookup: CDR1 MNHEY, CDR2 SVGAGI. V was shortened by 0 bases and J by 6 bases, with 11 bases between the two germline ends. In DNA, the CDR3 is TGTGCCAGCAGTTACTCGGGGTCTCGGGATGAAAAACTGTTTTTT. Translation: CASSYSGSRDEKLFF.

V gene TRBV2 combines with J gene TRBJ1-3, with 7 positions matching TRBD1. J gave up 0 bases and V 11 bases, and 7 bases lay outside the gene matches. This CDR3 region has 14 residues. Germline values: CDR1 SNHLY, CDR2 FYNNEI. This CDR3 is CAGRQGISGNTIYF. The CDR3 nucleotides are TGTGCCGGCCGACAGGGTATCTCTGGAAACACCATATATTTT.

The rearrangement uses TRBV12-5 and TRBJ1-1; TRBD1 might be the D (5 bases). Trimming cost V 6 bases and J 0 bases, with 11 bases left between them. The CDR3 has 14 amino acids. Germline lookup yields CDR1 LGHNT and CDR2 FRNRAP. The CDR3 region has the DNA TGTGCTAGTGGGGTGGGAGGGGTGAACACTGAAGCTTTCTTT. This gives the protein CASGVGGVNTEAFF. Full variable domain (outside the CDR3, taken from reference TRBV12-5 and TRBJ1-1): DARVTQTPRHKVTEMGQEVTMRCQPILGHNTVFWYRQTMMQGLELLAYFRNRAPLDDSGMPKDRFSAEMPDATLATLKIQPSEPRDSAVYFCASGVGGVNTEAFFGQGTRLTVV.

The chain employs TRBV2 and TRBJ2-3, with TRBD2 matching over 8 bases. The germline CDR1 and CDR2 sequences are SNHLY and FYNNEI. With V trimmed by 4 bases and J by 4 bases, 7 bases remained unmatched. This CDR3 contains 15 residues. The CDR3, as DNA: TGTGCCAGCAGTGTGGTTCGCGGGAGGCCAGATACGCAGTATTTT. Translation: CASSVVRGRPDTQYF.

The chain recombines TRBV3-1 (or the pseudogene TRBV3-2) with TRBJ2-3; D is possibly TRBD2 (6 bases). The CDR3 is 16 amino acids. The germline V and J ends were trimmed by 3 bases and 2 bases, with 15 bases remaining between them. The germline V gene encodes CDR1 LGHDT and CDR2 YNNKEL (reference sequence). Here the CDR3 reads CASSQAHGGFTDTQYF. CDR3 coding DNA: TGTGCCAGCAGCCAGGCTCACGGGGGATTCACAGATACGCAGTATTTT.

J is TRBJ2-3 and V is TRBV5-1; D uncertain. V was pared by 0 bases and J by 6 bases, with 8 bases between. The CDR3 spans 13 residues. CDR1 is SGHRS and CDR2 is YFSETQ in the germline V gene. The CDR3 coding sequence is TGCGCCAGCAGCTTGGATCCCCGGGATACGCAGTATTTT. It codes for CASSLDPRDTQYF. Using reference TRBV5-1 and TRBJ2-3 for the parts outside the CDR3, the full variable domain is KAGVTQTPRYLIKTRGQQVTLSCSPISGHRSVSWYQQTPGQGLQFLFEYFSETQRNKGNFPGRFSGRQFSNSRSEMNVSTLELGDSALYLCASSLDPRDTQYFGPGTRLTVL.

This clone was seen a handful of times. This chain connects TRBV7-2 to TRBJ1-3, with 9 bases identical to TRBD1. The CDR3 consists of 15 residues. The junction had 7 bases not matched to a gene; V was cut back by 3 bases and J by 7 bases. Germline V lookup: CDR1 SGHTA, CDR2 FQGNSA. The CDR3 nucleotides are TGTGCCAGCAGCTTCGGACAGGGGAATTGGAACACCATATATTTT. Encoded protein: CASSFGQGNWNTIYF.

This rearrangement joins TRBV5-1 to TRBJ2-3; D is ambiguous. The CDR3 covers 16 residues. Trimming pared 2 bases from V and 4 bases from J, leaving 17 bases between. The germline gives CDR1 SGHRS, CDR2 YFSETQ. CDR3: CASSFSSSAGPDTQYF. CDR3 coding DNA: TGCGCCAGCAGCTTTTCGTCAAGCGCAGGACCAGATACGCAGTATTTT.

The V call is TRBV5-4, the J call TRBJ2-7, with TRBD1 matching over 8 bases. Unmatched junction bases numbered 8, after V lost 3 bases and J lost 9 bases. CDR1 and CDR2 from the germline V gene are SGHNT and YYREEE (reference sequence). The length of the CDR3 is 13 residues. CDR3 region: CASSSDRVSGQYF. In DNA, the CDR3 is TGTGCCAGCAGCTCGGACAGGGTCTCCGGGCAGTACTTC.